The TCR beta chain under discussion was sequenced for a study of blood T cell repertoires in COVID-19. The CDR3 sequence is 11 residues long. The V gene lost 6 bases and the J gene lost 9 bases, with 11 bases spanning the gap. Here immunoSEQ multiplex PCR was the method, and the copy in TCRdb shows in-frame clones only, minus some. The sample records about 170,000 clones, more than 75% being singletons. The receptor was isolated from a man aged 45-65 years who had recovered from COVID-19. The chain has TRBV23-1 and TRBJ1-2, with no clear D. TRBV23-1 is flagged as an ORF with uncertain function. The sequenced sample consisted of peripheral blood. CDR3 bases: TGCGCCAGCAGAGACCCGGGGTGCTACACCTTC. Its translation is CASRDPGCYTF.